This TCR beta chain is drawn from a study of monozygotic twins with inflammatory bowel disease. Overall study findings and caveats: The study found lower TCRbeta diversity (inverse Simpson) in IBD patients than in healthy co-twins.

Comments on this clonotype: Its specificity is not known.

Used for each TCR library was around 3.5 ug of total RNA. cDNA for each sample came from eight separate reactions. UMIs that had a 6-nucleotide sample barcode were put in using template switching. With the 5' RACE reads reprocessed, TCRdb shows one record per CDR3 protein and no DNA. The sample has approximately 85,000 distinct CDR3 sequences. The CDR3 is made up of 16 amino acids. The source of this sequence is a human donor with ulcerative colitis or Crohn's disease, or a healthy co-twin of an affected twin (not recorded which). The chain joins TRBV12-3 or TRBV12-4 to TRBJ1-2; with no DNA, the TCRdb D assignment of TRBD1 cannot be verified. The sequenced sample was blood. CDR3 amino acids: CASSLNEAGEGYGYTF.